The 9 T cell receptor beta chains below were found in one sample sequenced in a study of PD-1 blockade in classical Hodgkin lymphoma. The table came from immunoSEQ multiplex PCR; TCRdb's copy has only in-frame clones and leaves some out. The sample has 90,000 or so clones, around 80% seen once. Time point in this sample: cycle 4 day 1 (C4D1), after around six weeks of nivolumab. After autologous stem cell transplantation all patients relapsed, and prior brentuximab vedotin exposure differed between cohorts. Sequenced material: peripheral blood mononuclear cells (PBMCs), taken before the fourth cycle of nivolumab. The receptor set was obtained from a human donor with classical Hodgkin lymphoma.

The J gene is TRBJ1-5, the V gene TRBV2; the D gene is possibly TRBD1 (5 bases). The CDR3 has 14 amino acids. Germline V gene lookup returns CDR1 SNHLY and CDR2 FYNNEI. V shed 6 bases and J shed 4 bases, with 13 bases lying between them. CDR3 sequence reads: CASSPGTRNQPQHF. The CDR3, as DNA: TGTGCCAGCAGCCCTGGGACGAGAAATCAGCCCCAGCATTTT.

The rearrangement uses TRBV19 and TRBJ2-7; 7 bases agree with TRBD1. Germline V gene lookup returns CDR1 LNHDA and CDR2 SQIVND (reference sequence). With 4 bases clipped from V and 2 bases from J, the junction kept 5 bases outside the gene matches. This CDR3 spans 14 amino acids. The CDR3 protein is CASSTGQVTYEQYF. For the CDR3, the DNA is TGTGCCAGTAGTACAGGACAGGTAACCTACGAGCAGTACTTC.

The rearrangement uses TRBV27 and TRBJ2-5; D unresolved. The CDR3 has 13 amino acids. The germline V gene encodes CDR1 MNHEY and CDR2 SMNVEV (reference sequence). V shed 3 bases and J shed 5 bases, with 10 bases lying between them. For the CDR3, the DNA is TGTGCCAGCAGTTTTGGCGTACGGGAGACCCAGTACTTC. This translates into CASSFGVRETQYF.

V gene TRBV4-2 combines with J gene TRBJ1-2; TRBD1 matches 10 bases. V shed 1 base, J shed 3 bases, and the junction held 2 bases outside the gene matches. Germline lookup yields CDR1 LGHNA and CDR2 YNFKEQ. The length of the CDR3 is 15 residues. The CDR3, as DNA: TGTGCCAGCAGCCAAGGACAGGGGGCGGACTATGGCTACACCTTC. It specifies CASSQGQGADYGYTF.

For this clone: Other DNA sequences in this sample translate to the same CDR3. The chain combines TRBV2 with TRBJ1-2; no reliable D call. Per the germline V gene, CDR1 is SNHLY and CDR2 is FYNNEI. V was pared by 1 base and J by 2 bases, with 5 bases between. This CDR3 has 13 residues. CDR3 residues: CASSEEGNYGYTF. The CDR3 nucleotides read TGTGCCAGCAGTGAAGAGGGAAACTATGGCTACACCTTC. The full variable domain, in which reference TRBV2 and TRBJ1-2 provide the parts outside the CDR3, is EPEVTQTPSHQVTQMGQEVILRCVPISNHLYFYWYRQILGQKVEFLVSFYNNEISEKSEIFDDQFSVERPDGSNFTLKIRSTKLEDSAMYFCASSEEGNYGYTFGSGTRLTVV.

The V and J genes are TRBV28 and TRBJ2-1; D is uncertain. Germline lookup yields CDR1 MDHEN and CDR2 SYDVKM. The V end lost 7 bases, the J end lost 5 bases, and 9 bases lay between the germline ends. The CDR3 totals 12 residues. CDR3 sequence reads: CASTSPNNEQFF. The CDR3 DNA is TGTGCCAGCACCTCACCCAACAATGAGCAGTTCTTC.

The DNA for the CDR3 is TGTGCCAGCAGGTCTATCGGGACAGCTATCGAAAAACTGTTTTTT. Its translation: CASRSIGTAIEKLFF. V is TRBV27 and J is TRBJ1-4; TRBD1 agrees at 7 bases. V trimming: 6 bases; J trimming: 8 bases; junction bases outside the gene matches: 12. Germline CDR1 reads MNHEY; CDR2 reads SMNVEV (reference sequence). CDR3 size: 15 residues.

The V gene is TRBV5-5, the J gene TRBJ2-7, with D perhaps TRBD2 (5 bases). This CDR3 is built from 12 residues. Per the germline V gene, CDR1 is SGHKS and CDR2 is YYEKEE (reference sequence). V lost 4 bases to trimming and J lost 1 base, with 6 bases between them. The CDR3 reads CASSPGSYEQYF. CDR3 DNA: TGTGCCAGCAGCCCGGGATCCTACGAGCAGTACTTC. Full variable domain (rest looked up from reference TRBV5-5 and TRBJ2-7): DAGVTQSPTHLIKTRGQQVTLRCSPISGHKSVSWYQQVLGQGPQFIFQYYEKEERGRGNFPDRFSARQFPNYSSELNVNALLLGDSALYLCASSPGSYEQYFGPGTRLTVT.

The V and J genes are TRBV28 and TRBJ1-1; D is unresolved. The CDR3 is made up of 13 amino acids. Germline CDR1 MDHEN, CDR2 SYDVKM. The V end lost 6 bases, the J end lost 3 bases, and 11 bases lay between the germline ends. The CDR3 DNA is TGTGCCAGCAGCAATTCTATGGACACTGAAGCTTTCTTT. Translating it yields CASSNSMDTEAFF.